A single sample gave rise to the 19 T cell receptor beta chains below, sequenced in a study of blood T cell repertoires in COVID-19. Method: immunoSEQ multiplex PCR; TCRdb's copy keeps in-frame clones and lacks some. The table lists tens of thousands of clones, approximately 85% of them singletons. Sequenced: peripheral blood. The receptors here all came from a human donor in a cohort sampled during active COVID-19.

This clone was detected a few times. The rearrangement joins TRBV24-1 to TRBJ2-1; 10 bases match TRBD1. CDR1 KGHDR and CDR2 SFDVKD come from the germline V gene. The CDR3 consists of 15 residues. V shed 7 bases and J 9 bases; nucleotides not matched to a gene: 11. CDR3 in amino acids: CATSRRDRGLGEQFF. The CDR3 region has the DNA TGTGCCACCAGCAGGCGGGACAGGGGCTTGGGTGAGCAGTTCTTC.

The V gene is TRBV19, the J gene TRBJ2-3, with 7 bases matching TRBD2. The CDR3 runs to 14 residues. J was trimmed by 6 bases and V by 7 bases; bases with no gene match: 10. Germline CDR1 reads LNHDA; CDR2 reads SQIVND (reference sequence). The CDR3 sequence: CASKRGVPSDTQYF. DNA of the CDR3: TGTGCCAGTAAACGGGGGGTGCCTTCGGATACGCAGTATTTT.

This clone occurred once. V is TRBV13 and J is TRBJ1-5; a possible D gene is TRBD1 (5 bases). Between the trimmed V and J ends, which lost 0 bases and 1 base, there was a span of 7 bases. This CDR3 comprises 15 residues. Looked up from germline, CDR1 is PRHDT and CDR2 is FYEKMQ (reference sequence). CDR3 residues: CASSLGAGSNQPQHF. In DNA form, the CDR3 reads TGTGCCAGCAGCTTAGGGGCAGGGAGCAATCAGCCCCAGCATTTT.

The chain employs TRBV6-5 and TRBJ2-2, with D possibly being TRBD2 (6 bases). V shed 7 bases and J shed 8 bases, with 17 bases lying between them. This CDR3 contains 14 residues. Germline CDR1 is MNHEY and CDR2 is SVGAGI. The CDR3 nucleotides read TGTGCCAGCACCGAAGGAGGGTTTTTGGGGGAGCTGTTTTTT. This encodes CASTEGGFLGELFF.

This clone showed up just a few times. The same CDR3 arises from other DNA sequences in this sample as well. The V and J genes are TRBV6-2 or TRBV6-3 and TRBJ1-3; no firm D call. The CDR3 has 12 residues. Germline CDR1 and CDR2: MNHEY and SVGEGT. Trimming cost V 3 bases and J 4 bases, with 4 bases left between them. The CDR3: CASSYGGNTIYF. The CDR3, as DNA: TGTGCCAGCAGTTATGGCGGAAACACCATATATTTT.

This clone was recorded a few times. CDR3 in amino acids: CASSQGAQQETQYF. CDR3 bases: TGTGCCAGCAGCCAAGGGGCACAGCAAGAGACCCAGTACTTC. This chain joins TRBV3-1 (or the pseudogene TRBV3-2) and TRBJ2-5; D ambiguous. The CDR3 length is 14 residues. Trimming left V 1 base short and J 2 bases short, with 8 bases between. CDR1 is LGHDT, CDR2 YNNKEL, per germline (reference sequence).

This clone was recorded only once. The gene calls are TRBV11-2 and TRBJ2-1; 9 bases match TRBD2. Trimming at V came to 8 bases and at J to 0 bases, leaving 11 bases not matched to a gene. This CDR3 region has 17 residues. Germline V gene lookup returns CDR1 SGHAT and CDR2 FQNNGV. In DNA, the CDR3 is TGTGCCAGCCGGCTCCCGGGGCGGGGGGGCTCCTACAATGAGCAGTTCTTC. Protein: CASRLPGRGGSYNEQFF.

The gene calls are TRBV4-3 and TRBJ2-1; 7 bases match TRBD2. This CDR3 has 18 residues. Germline lookup yields CDR1 LGHNA and CDR2 YSLEER. Losses at the gene ends were 2 bases for V and 8 bases for J; bases not matched to a gene: 18. The CDR3 sequence is CASSQRTGRGGSVDEQFF. The CDR3 bases are TGCGCCAGCAGCCAAAGAACGGGACGCGGGGGTAGTGTTGATGAGCAGTTCTTC.

The CDR3 spells CASRWGTGHNSPLHF. Written as DNA, the CDR3 is TGTGCCAGCAGGTGGGGGACAGGGCATAATTCACCCCTCCACTTT. V and J are TRBV2 and TRBJ1-6; 9 positions agree with TRBD1. The CDR3 has 15 residues. V trimming: 6 bases; J trimming: 5 bases; junction bases outside the gene matches: 5. Germline V gene lookup returns CDR1 SNHLY and CDR2 FYNNEI.

The J gene is TRBJ2-2, the V gene TRBV9; perhaps TRBD2 as D (6 bases). Germline V gene lookup returns CDR1 SGDLS and CDR2 YYNGEE. With 4 bases removed from V and 4 bases from J, the gap between germline ends came to 8 bases. The CDR3 runs to 13 residues. The CDR3 reads CASSNSGTGELFF. In DNA, the CDR3 is TGTGCCAGCAGCAATAGCGGCACCGGGGAGCTGTTTTTT.

The rearrangement links TRBV5-4 to TRBJ2-2, with 14 positions matching TRBD2. V lost 4 bases, J lost 7 bases, and 9 bases stayed unmatched. Germline CDR1 and CDR2: SGHNT and YYREEE (reference sequence). The CDR3 has 17 residues. The CDR3 bases are TGTGCCAGCAGCCGTCCCGGGACTAGCGGGGGCGACGGGGAGCTGTTTTTT. Translation gives CASSRPGTSGGDGELFF.

The CDR3 reads CASSYARTGETQYF. CDR3 coding DNA: TGCGCCAGCAGTTACGCCCGGACAGGGGAGACCCAGTACTTC. The rearrangement joins TRBV5-1 to TRBJ2-5; 8 bases are a match to TRBD1. The CDR3 has 14 residues. Trimming cost V 5 bases and J 5 bases; bases outside gene matches: 8. Germline V gives CDR1 SGHRS, CDR2 YFSETQ.

CDR3 nucleotides: TGTGCCACCAGTGATGACAGGGGAGCCGGGGAGCTGTTTTTT. It codes for CATSDDRGAGELFF. The rearrangement uses TRBV24-1 and TRBJ2-2; 8 bases match TRBD1. Trimming removed 3 bases from V and 6 bases from J; junction bases left unmatched: 2. This CDR3 is 14 amino acids long. Germline values: CDR1 KGHDR, CDR2 SFDVKD.

This chain connects TRBV5-6 to TRBJ1-2; 7 bases agree with TRBD1. The V gene end was trimmed by 6 bases and the J gene end by 8 bases; junction bases not matched to a gene: 10. The CDR3 totals 13 residues. The germline CDR1 and CDR2 sequences are SGHDT and YYEEEE. In DNA form, the CDR3 reads TGTGCCAGCACTCCTAGGGGGCGCGGAGGCTACACCTTC. This codes for CASTPRGRGGYTF.

This clone came up once. Additional DNA sequences in this sample encode the identical CDR3. The chain uses TRBV29-1 and TRBJ1-3, with a possible D match to TRBD1 (5 bases). Germline V lookup: CDR1 SQVTM, CDR2 ANQGSEA. This CDR3 spans 14 amino acids. V was cut by 7 bases and J by 0 bases, with 13 bases left in between. Written as DNA, the CDR3 is TGCAGCGCCAGGGACTCGCTCTCTGGAAACACCATATATTTT. Protein: CSARDSLSGNTIYF.

This rearrangement joins TRBV19 to TRBJ1-1; maybe TRBD1 (6 bases). The CDR3 runs to 15 residues. V was trimmed by 5 bases and J by 0 bases, leaving 13 bases between them. Germline CDR1 LNHDA, CDR2 SQIVND (reference sequence). CDR3 DNA sequence: TGTGCCAGTAGTCCTTCGACAGGAGTGAACACTGAAGCTTTCTTT. This sequence encodes CASSPSTGVNTEAFF.

The rearrangement uses TRBV6-2 or TRBV6-3 and TRBJ2-3, with D possibly TRBD2 on 5 matching bases. Germline-derived CDR1 and CDR2 are MNHEY and SVGEGT. V was pared by 4 bases and J by 4 bases, with 15 bases between. The CDR3 spans 15 residues. The CDR3 nucleotides are TGTGCCAGCAGTTCGAGGACTCGCCGGCCAGATACGCAGTATTTT. Translated, it gives CASSSRTRRPDTQYF.

This clone turned up a few times. CDR3 coding DNA: TGTGCCAGCAGTTTCAGCGGAGCCCCCTACAATGAGCAGTTCTTC. Its protein product is CASSFSGAPYNEQFF. This chain uses TRBV2 with TRBJ2-1, with D maybe TRBD2 (5 bases). The V gene's germline CDR1 is SNHLY and CDR2 FYNNEI. The CDR3 totals 15 residues. V was clipped by 5 bases and J by 2 bases, with 13 bases between them.

The chain carries TRBV4-3 and TRBJ1-1; TRBD1 might be the D (5 bases). The CDR3 runs 14 residues. With 2 bases removed from V and 8 bases from J, the gap between germline ends came to 15 bases. Germline assignment: CDR1 LGHNA and CDR2 YSLEER. This CDR3 reads CASSQWQGRSEAFF. The CDR3 DNA sequence: TGCGCCAGCAGCCAATGGCAGGGTAGGTCGGAAGCTTTCTTT.